This TCR beta chain originates from a study of blood T cell repertoires in COVID-19. The authors' processing: It was from reference gene primer amplification that nucleated cell counts were estimated. Profiling relied on immunoSEQ multiplex PCR, and the TCRdb table lists in-frame clones only, not all of them. V, J and clone size are those of that table, while D and trimming were read from the DNA. The sample holds approximately 160,000 clones, around four fifths seen once. This CDR3 contains 18 residues. Per germline, CDR1 LGHNA and CDR2 YSLEER. V lost 0 bases and J lost 4, with 21 bases in between. The chain uses TRBV4-3 and TRBJ1-2; D gene uncertain. The TCR was taken from a woman of 80 years or more with active or convalescent COVID-19. The sequenced material came from peripheral blood. The CDR3 region is CASSQDLQANSKVYGYTF. Written as DNA, the CDR3 is TGCGCCAGCAGCCAAGATTTGCAGGCAAACTCTAAGGTCTATGGCTACACCTTC.